This TCR beta chain was identified during a study of CD8+ T cells in alopecia areata. Study-level background: People stayed on tofacitinib for 6 to 18 months, then stopped the drug for 6 months.

cDNA serving as the sequencing template came from extracted, reverse transcribed RNA. Sequencing was performed with immunoSEQ multiplex PCR; in TCRdb, only in-frame clones are kept and a portion is missing. The table shows 160,000 or so clones, with about three fifths occurring only once. Described treatment: oral pan-JAK inhibitor, 5-10 mg twice daily. PBMCs were stained for CD3, CD4 and CD8, and CD4+ and CD8+ T cells were sorted. General study points: Normal scalp had lower clonality than lesional scalp, with alopecia totalis/universalis lesions showing this most strongly. For baseline CD8+ expansion, any link to response stays uncertain with one nonresponder.

The table lists this clone with a few counts. Its antigen is unknown. This CDR3 comprises 15 residues. Per germline, CDR1 SGHRS and CDR2 YFSETQ. Trimming removed 4 bases at V and 2 bases at J, with 13 bases between. The sequencing used CD4+ T cells sorted from blood, collected at approximately week 60, from a patient treated with tofacitinib. This sequence joins TRBV5-1 and TRBJ1-3; tentative D call: TRBD1 (6 bases). This clonotype originated in a human donor with alopecia areata. This CDR3 reads CASSNTGRPGNTIYF. The CDR3 DNA follows: TGCGCCAGCAGCAACACAGGGAGACCTGGAAACACCATATATTTT.